This T cell receptor (beta chain) was sequenced in a study of OX40 agonist ivuxolimab in advanced cancers. Background on the study: A diagnosis of hepatocellular carcinoma, melanoma, renal cell or head and neck cancer was present in dose-escalation patients. It was permissible to have had prior anti-PD-1, anti-PD-L1 or anti-CTLA-4 therapy, and around 40% had some.

Whole-study findings and limits: Clonal expansion among partial responders at 0.1-3.0 mg/kg ranked near the lowest.

The CDR3 length is 15 residues. CDR1 and CDR2 from the germline V gene are SGHNT and YYREEE (reference sequence). Trimming took 1 base from V and 8 from J, leaving 16 bases between them. Worth noting for this clone: Its antigen is unidentified.

Libraries were prepared by immunoSEQ multiplex PCR; TCRdb keeps only in-frame clonotypes and omits some of them. The sample includes tens of thousands of clones, roughly three quarters of them seen just once. The TCR was taken from an adult with an advanced solid tumor such as melanoma, head and neck, liver or kidney cancer. The chain uses TRBV5-4 and TRBJ2-1; D perhaps matches TRBD2 (6 bases). Here the sequenced sample was CD4+ or CD8+ T cells sorted from blood, taken in a trial of the OX40 agonist ivuxolimab. The CDR3 DNA follows: TGTGCCAGCAGCTTGACGGGAGTGGATCGCGATGAGCAGTTCTTC. Its protein is CASSLTGVDRDEQFF.